Listed below are T cell receptor beta chains from one sample, sequenced in a study of radiotherapy plus CTLA-4 blockade in lung cancer. Some clones are missing from TCRdb's copy, which holds only in-frame ones; the method was immunoSEQ multiplex PCR. The table lists tens of thousands of clones, around four fifths of them singletons, with 0.82% in the top ten. The input for sequencing was peripheral blood, taken from a patient treated with radiotherapy plus ipilimumab. Source of these receptors: a human donor with non-small cell lung cancer who had stable disease on radiotherapy plus ipilimumab. Both conserved end residues are part of each CDR3. Expanded clones are given a class, and other clones once, few, many or no size at all.

clone size	V gene	J gene	CDR3 protein
once	TRBV6-5	TRBJ2-3	CASSSVPDTQYF
-	TRBV7-6	TRBJ2-7	CASSHRDRGGGEQYF
-	TRBV5-4	TRBJ2-3	CASSLGDRPQYF
-	TRBV14	TRBJ2-1	CASSPSTSGVGSIEQFF
-	TRBV30	TRBJ2-1	CAWSVAGGVTGNEQFF
-	TRBV10-2	TRBJ1-1	CASSLWGRNTEAFF
-	TRBV7-8	TRBJ1-5	CASSLSAGNSNQPQHF
few	TRBV5-1	TRBJ1-2	CASSLGDGRKGYTF
few	TRBV5-8	TRBJ2-7	CASSLGGAGRTYEQYF
-	TRBV5-1	TRBJ1-2	CASSLSGAGGDYGYTF
-	TRBV5-4	TRBJ2-3	CASSPSYARGDTQYF
-	TRBV21-1	TRBJ2-3	CASSKGLAGVIFHSTDTQYF
-	TRBV5-1	TRBJ2-7	CASSLGTGGSIAYEQYF
-	TRBV5-4	TRBJ1-1	CASSLPGITEAFF
few	TRBV5-3	TRBJ1-2	CARKRQGTHGYTF
-	TRBV18	TRBJ1-2	CASSPSTDHGYTF
-	TRBV11-3	TRBJ1-1	CASSFEGNTEAFF
-	TRBV28	TRBJ2-7	CASRAGNPTYEQYF
few	TRBV7-9	TRBJ1-2	CASSARGGKQPANYGYTF
-	TRBV2	TRBJ1-6	CASRGSIASYNSPLHF
-	TRBV19	TRBJ1-5	CASSPQRLISNQPQHF
once	TRBV5-1	TRBJ2-7	CASSREGTYEQYF
-	TRBV5-1	TRBJ2-5	CASSLAWAGGETQYF
once	TRBV5-1	TRBJ2-3	CASSSSGGARTDTQYF
-	TRBV28	TRBJ1-5	CASSLTGVNQPQHF
-	TRBV27	TRBJ2-4	CASSFTPGIQYF
-	TRBV30	TRBJ2-6	CAWSLAGRGSGANVLTF
-	TRBV5-1	TRBJ2-5	CASSLARAAQETQYF
-	TRBV30	TRBJ2-7	CAWSVRSGQSYEQYF
once	TRBV18	TRBJ1-4	CASSGQGNEKLFF
-	TRBV6-5	TRBJ1-5	CASSRDRASNQPQHF
-	TRBV29-1	TRBJ1-1	CSVVRGADTEAFF
few	TRBV9	TRBJ2-5	CASSTLAGGRRVSETQYF
-	TRBV29-1	TRBJ1-1	CSVDGGQVNTEAFF
-	TRBV2	TRBJ2-7	CASSERFMSSSYEQYF
-	TRBV19	TRBJ2-7	CASTPGGTGGIYEQYF
-	TRBV5-1	TRBJ2-7	CASSLLAGAEQYF